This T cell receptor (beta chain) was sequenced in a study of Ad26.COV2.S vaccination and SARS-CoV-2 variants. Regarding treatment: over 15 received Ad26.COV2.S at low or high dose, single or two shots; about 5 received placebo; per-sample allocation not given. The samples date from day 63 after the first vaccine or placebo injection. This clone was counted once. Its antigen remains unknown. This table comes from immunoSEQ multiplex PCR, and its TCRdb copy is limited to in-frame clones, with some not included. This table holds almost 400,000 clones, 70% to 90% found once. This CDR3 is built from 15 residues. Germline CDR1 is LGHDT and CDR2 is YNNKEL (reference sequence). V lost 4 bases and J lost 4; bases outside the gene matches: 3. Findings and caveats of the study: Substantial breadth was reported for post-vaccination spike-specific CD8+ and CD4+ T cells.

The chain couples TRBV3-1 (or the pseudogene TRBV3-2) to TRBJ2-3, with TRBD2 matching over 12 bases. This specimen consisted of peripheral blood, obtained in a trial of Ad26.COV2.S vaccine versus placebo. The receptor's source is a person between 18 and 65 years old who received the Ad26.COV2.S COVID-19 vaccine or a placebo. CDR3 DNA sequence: TGTGCCAGCAGCCGTGGACTAGCGGGATCAGATACGCAGTATTTT. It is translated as CASSRGLAGSDTQYF.